The T cell receptor (beta chain) under discussion was sequenced for a study of human T cells and chemical hapten exposure. Time point specified: patch test 1, 2 weeks after DPC sensitization. Treatment reported: therapeutic diphenylcyclopropenone sensitization with weekly scalp DPC. TCRdb re-derived calls from the RACE reads in MiXCR, one entry per CDR3 protein. The sample includes 380,000 or so distinct CDR3 sequences, roughly 4.8% of them seen just once. J was trimmed by 6 bases and V by 3 bases; bases with no gene match: 4. Germline loops: CDR1 DFQATT, CDR2 SNEGSKA (reference sequence). This CDR3 is built from 12 residues. Regarding the study as a whole: Relative to controls, expanded TCRs formed significantly more large CDR3 similarity clusters.

To note about this clonotype: Its target is unknown.

This clonotype originated in a woman aged 45 to 65 with alopecia areata. Some clones in this sample may be carry-over from other donors' samples. Sample: whole blood, taken in connection with sensitization to the hapten diphenylcyclopropenone (DPC). The V and J genes are TRBV20-1 and TRBJ2-7, with 8 nucleotides matching TRBD1. This chain's CDR3 is CSASDQGAEQYF. In DNA, the CDR3 is TGCAGTGCTAGTGACCAGGGGGCCGAGCAGTACTTC.